This T cell receptor beta chain came from a study of radiotherapy plus CTLA-4 blockade in lung cancer. Sequenced by immunoSEQ multiplex PCR; TCRdb stores in-frame clones only, minus some. The sample yields about 120,000 clones, more than 65% seen once. The V gene's germline CDR1 is LNHNV and CDR2 YYDKDF (reference sequence). V dropped 5 bases and J dropped 3; count of bases not matched to a gene: 4. CDR3 length equals 14 residues. V usage is TRBV15 and J usage is TRBJ1-5; TRBD1 matches at 7 bases. The sample consisted of peripheral blood, taken from a patient treated with radiotherapy plus ipilimumab. The sequence came from a human donor with non-small cell lung cancer that progressed on radiotherapy plus ipilimumab. Some clones in this sample may be carry-over from other donors' samples. This CDR3 is CATSVTGNNQPQHF. DNA of the CDR3: TGTGCCACCAGCGTGACAGGGAACAATCAGCCCCAGCATTTT.